This passage covers 19 T cell receptor beta chains from one sample sequenced in a study of OX40 agonist ivuxolimab in advanced cancers. Method: immunoSEQ multiplex PCR; TCRdb's copy keeps in-frame clones and lacks some. Of 70,000 to 85,000 clones listed, around 87% were seen once; the top ten hold about 1.3%. Sequencing used CD4+ or CD8+ T cells sorted from blood, obtained in a trial of the OX40 agonist ivuxolimab. The receptors were gathered from an adult with an advanced solid tumor such as melanoma, head and neck, liver or kidney cancer.

This chain joins TRBV10-3 and TRBJ2-5; D may be TRBD2 (6 bases). Matching the DNA end better, TRBJ2-7 makes the J call doubtful. Germline CDR1 and CDR2: ENHRY and SYGVKD. There are 12 residues in the CDR3. CDR3 bases: TGTGCCATCAGGACGGCGGGGTACGAGCAGTACTTC. This codes for CAIRTAGYEQYF.

On this clone: Different DNA sequences within this sample yield the same CDR3. The chain carries TRBV18 and TRBJ2-1, with 9 positions matching TRBD2. With V trimmed by 0 bases and J by 6 bases, 3 bases remained unmatched. The CDR3 has 15 amino acids. Germline V gives CDR1 KGHSH, CDR2 LQKENI. In nucleotides, the CDR3 is TGTGCCAGCTCACCACCTAGCGGGAGTCGCAATGAGCAGTTCTTC. This encodes CASSPPSGSRNEQFF.

This clone was counted once. The CDR3 DNA reads TGTGCCATCAGTGACCTACCATCAACAGATACGCAGTATTTT. It yields the protein CAISDLPSTDTQYF. The chain joins TRBV10-3 to TRBJ2-3; unclear D gene. Trimming removed 3 bases at V and 3 bases at J, with 10 bases between. The CDR3 extends over 14 amino acids. The V gene's germline CDR1 is ENHRY and CDR2 SYGVKD.

The chain employs TRBV5-1 and TRBJ2-1; perhaps TRBD2 as D (6 bases). The V gene lost 1 base and the J gene lost 1 base, with 6 bases spanning the gap. The CDR3 consists of 14 residues. The germline V gene has CDR1 SGHRS and CDR2 YFSETQ. Written as DNA, the CDR3 is TGCGCCAGCAGCTTGCGGGAGTCCTACAATGAGCAGTTCTTC. Encoded protein: CASSLRESYNEQFF.

This clone was detected only a few times. The chain carries TRBV2 and TRBJ1-2, with D uncertain. V shed 6 bases and J shed 10 bases, with 18 bases lying between them. The CDR3 sequence is 13 residues long. CDR1 is SNHLY, CDR2 FYNNEI, per germline. The CDR3 reads CASSLGIETAYTF. The CDR3 DNA is TGTGCCAGCAGCCTAGGGATAGAAACCGCCTACACCTTC.

In this sample, this clone turned up once. This chain links TRBV18 with TRBJ2-5; D ambiguous. Per the germline V gene, CDR1 is KGHSH and CDR2 is LQKENI. Trimming removed 4 bases from V and 7 bases from J, with 13 bases in between. This CDR3 is built from 13 residues. DNA of the CDR3: TGTGCCAGCTCACAGGCTACAATCCGGACCCAGTACTTC. This translates into CASSQATIRTQYF.

The V call is TRBV19, the J call TRBJ1-1, with D tentatively TRBD1 (5 bases). The ends were cut back, 5 bases at V and 7 bases at J, with 23 bases in the middle. Germline values: CDR1 LNHDA, CDR2 SQIVND (reference sequence). The CDR3 totals 16 residues. The chain's CDR3 is CASSPPLGAVPIEAFF. The CDR3 region has the DNA TGTGCCAGTAGTCCGCCTTTAGGGGCGGTCCCTATTGAAGCTTTCTTT. Full variable domain (outside the CDR3, taken from reference TRBV19 and TRBJ1-1): DGGITQSPKYLFRKEGQNVTLSCEQNLNHDAMYWYRQDPGQGLRLIYYSQIVNDFQKGDIAEGYSVSREKKESFPLTVTSAQKNPTAFYLCASSPPLGAVPIEAFFGQGTRLTVV.

The chain is built from TRBV29-1 and TRBJ1-4; D is unclear. This CDR3 comprises 14 residues. The germline gives CDR1 SQVTM, CDR2 ANQGSEA. Trimming left V 7 bases short and J 3 bases short, with 15 bases between. The CDR3 protein is CSANRRASNEKLFF. CDR3 in DNA: TGCAGCGCCAATCGTCGGGCCTCTAATGAAAAACTGTTTTTT. The variable domain in full, with the rest retrieved from reference TRBV29-1 and TRBJ1-4, is SAVISQKPSRDICQRGTSLTIQCQVDSQVTMMFWYRQQPGQSLTLIATANQGSEATYESGFVIDKFPISRPNLTFSTLTVSNMSPEDSSIYLCSANRRASNEKLFFGSGTQLSVL.

Only one count was recorded for this clone. The gene calls are TRBV11-2 and TRBJ2-3, with TRBD2 matching 10 bases. The CDR3 spans 18 residues. In germline, CDR1 is SGHAT, CDR2 FQNNGV. The ends lost 2 bases at V and 5 bases at J; junction bases unmatched: 13. For the CDR3, the DNA is TGTGCCAGCAGCTTAACGCCTAGCGGGGGAACCGAACTAGATACGCAGTATTTT. Translating it yields CASSLTPSGGTELDTQYF.

CDR3 sequence: CASSPQAFPQYF. CDR3 bases: TGCGCCAGCAGCCCCCAGGCTTTTCCCCAGTACTTC. The chain combines TRBV5-1 with TRBJ2-5; no clear D gene. Looked up from germline, CDR1 is SGHRS and CDR2 is YFSETQ. Trimming removed 4 bases from V and 9 bases from J, with 13 bases in between. The CDR3 sequence is 12 residues long.

The gene calls are TRBV5-8 and TRBJ2-6, with D perhaps assigned TRBD1 or TRBD2 (5 bases each). This CDR3 spans 15 amino acids. Trimming pared 1 base from V and 2 bases from J, leaving 7 bases between. Germline loops: CDR1 SGHTS, CDR2 YDEGEE. Here the CDR3 reads CASSLLGAGANVLTF. Written as DNA, the CDR3 is TGTGCCAGCAGCTTGTTGGGGGCTGGGGCCAACGTCCTGACTTTC.

The gene calls are TRBV5-4 and TRBJ1-3, with TRBD1 identical over 8 bases. The CDR3 is 15 residues long. The germline V gene encodes CDR1 SGHNT and CDR2 YYREEE (reference sequence). After removal of 0 bases from V and 2 bases from J, the junction contained 1 base not matched to a gene. CDR3 sequence: CASSLGTGTGNTIYF. Written as DNA, the CDR3 is TGTGCCAGCAGCTTGGGGACAGGGACTGGAAACACCATATATTTT.

Only one count was recorded for this clone. The genes are TRBV19 and TRBJ2-5; D unclear. There are 12 residues in the CDR3. CDR1 and CDR2 from the germline V gene are LNHDA and SQIVND (reference sequence). V was pared by 0 bases and J by 7 bases, with 6 bases between. The CDR3 here is CASSIEDGTQYF. CDR3 bases: TGTGCCAGTAGTATAGAGGACGGGACCCAGTACTTC.

This clone was found once. The gene calls are TRBV6-6 and TRBJ2-7, with D hard to call. Germline CDR1 and CDR2: MNHNY and SVGAGI (reference sequence). The CDR3 contains 14 residues. V was cut by 6 bases and J by 0 bases, with 12 bases left in between. The CDR3 nucleotides are TGTGCCAGCAGGCCCTTAGGGTCCTCCTACGAGCAGTACTTC. Translated, it gives CASRPLGSSYEQYF.

This rearrangement joins TRBV5-1 to TRBJ2-1; D perhaps matches TRBD2 (7 bases). The CDR3 contains 16 residues. Germline V gene data show CDR1 as SGHRS and CDR2 as YFSETQ. Trimming took 8 bases from V and 5 from J, leaving 23 bases between them. The CDR3 region has the DNA TGCGCCAGTAAGGGGGGGTTCAGTCTAGCCGACAATGAGCAGTTCTTC. This translates into CASKGGFSLADNEQFF.

V usage is TRBV4-2 and J usage is TRBJ1-1; D remains unclear. The V gene's germline CDR1 is LGHNA and CDR2 YNFKEQ. There are 15 residues in the CDR3. V was trimmed by 0 bases and J by 3 bases, leaving 11 bases between them. The CDR3 DNA is TGTGCCAGCAGCCAAGAGCCCCTTCAGGACACTGAAGCTTTCTTT. It encodes CASSQEPLQDTEAFF.

The gene calls are TRBV28 and TRBJ1-5; maybe TRBD1 (5 bases). The CDR3 contains 14 residues. CDR1 is MDHEN and CDR2 is SYDVKM in the germline V gene. The V end was cut by 6 bases, the J end by 0 bases, with 9 bases between. For the CDR3, the DNA is TGTGCCAGCAGCCGGGGGGGTAGCAATCAGCCCCAGCATTTT. Its translation is CASSRGGSNQPQHF. The whole variable domain, remainder taken from reference TRBV28 and TRBJ1-5, is DVKVTQSSRYLVKRTGEKVFLECVQDMDHENMFWYRQDPGLGLRLIYFSYDVKMKEKGDIPEGYSVSREKKERFSLILESASTNQTSMYLCASSRGGSNQPQHFGDGTRLSIL.

In its sample, this clone was seen once. The genes are TRBV2 and TRBJ2-5; TRBD1 matches at 7 bases. The germline V gene encodes CDR1 SNHLY and CDR2 FYNNEI. This CDR3 is 13 amino acids long. Trimming cost V 10 bases and J 3 bases; bases outside gene matches: 8. The CDR3 protein is CAITPGTEETQYF. The CDR3, as DNA: TGTGCCATCACACCCGGGACAGAAGAGACCCAGTACTTC.

This chain connects TRBV11-2 to TRBJ2-2, with TRBD2 matching over 8 bases. The CDR3 runs 14 residues. The V and J ends lost 4 bases and 8 bases, in that order; junction bases with no gene match: 6. Germline CDR1 SGHAT, CDR2 FQNNGV. The CDR3, as DNA: TGTGCCAGCAGCTCCCGGAGCGGGAGTGGGGAGCTGTTTTTT. This codes for CASSSRSGSGELFF.